The rows below give T cell receptor beta chains drawn from one sample of a study of STAT3 mutations in large granular lymphocyte leukemia. Sequenced by immunoSEQ multiplex PCR; TCRdb stores in-frame clones only, minus some. The data contain roughly 46,000 clones, about 81% of them singletons. Sample: PBMCs. Every receptor here comes from a human donor with T large granular lymphocyte leukemia. Some clones in this sample may be carry-over from other donors' samples. Both conserved end residues are part of each CDR3. D genes are given only for firm matches. The listing skips clone size in some rows; elsewhere it reads once, few, many or a size class.

v_gene	d_gene	j_gene	abundance	CDR3aa	CDR3nt
TRBV18	NA	TRBJ2-5	NA	CASSPRGIQETQYF	TGTGCCAGCTCACCGAGGGGGATTCAAGAGACCCAGTACTTC
TRBV6-4	NA	TRBJ1-5	NA	CASSEGGGQPQHF	TGTGCCAGCAGTGAGGGGGGGGGTCAGCCCCAGCATTTT
TRBV5-1	NA	TRBJ1-3	NA	CASSLASGEAGNTIYF	TGCGCCAGCAGCTTGGCCTCAGGGGAGGCTGGAAACACCATATATTTT
TRBV23-1	TRBD1	TRBJ1-5	NA	CANRQGKKPQHF	TGCGCCAACCGACAGGGTAAGAAGCCCCAGCATTTT
TRBV15	NA	TRBJ1-6	NA	CATSRVGRYNSPLHF	TGTGCCACCAGCAGGGTAGGGAGGTATAATTCACCCCTCCACTTT
TRBV15	TRBD2	TRBJ2-5	few	CATSRGTSGGETQYF	TGTGCCACCAGCAGGGGTACTAGCGGGGGAGAGACCCAGTACTTC
TRBV27	TRBD1	TRBJ1-6	NA	CASSRTGLTNSPLHF	TGTGCCAGCAGCCGGACAGGTCTGACTAATTCACCCCTCCACTTT
TRBV6-5	TRBD2	TRBJ2-7	NA	CASSNRLAGGHEQYF	TGTGCCAGCAGTAACCGACTAGCGGGGGGCCACGAGCAGTACTTC
TRBV6-6	NA	TRBJ1-4	NA	CASSYSEKLFF	TGTGCCAGCAGTTACTCCGAAAAACTGTTTTTT
TRBV7-6	TRBD1	TRBJ1-2	NA	CASSPRTGNYGYTF	TGTGCCAGCAGCCCCCGGACAGGGAACTATGGCTACACCTTC
TRBV27	TRBD2	TRBJ2-1	NA	CASSPTTSGASEQFF	TGTGCCAGCAGTCCCACTACTAGCGGGGCATCTGAGCAGTTCTTC
TRBV6-6	TRBD1	TRBJ1-4	NA	CASRKKGAGGEKLFF	TGTGCCAGCAGGAAGAAGGGGGCGGGAGGTGAAAAACTGTTTTTT
TRBV5-4	NA	TRBJ2-2	NA	CASSLGGRLNTGELFF	TGTGCCAGCAGCTTGGGGGGACGGCTGAACACCGGGGAGCTGTTTTTT
TRBV4-1	NA	TRBJ1-1	NA	CASSPSGQVKTEAFF	TGCGCCAGCAGCCCATCCGGGCAGGTAAAAACTGAAGCTTTCTTT
TRBV30	NA	TRBJ1-2	NA	CAWIGHRYYGYTF	TGTGCCTGGATAGGGCACAGGTACTATGGCTACACCTTC
TRBV4-1	NA	TRBJ1-6	NA	CASSRSLGGGLGSPLHF	TGCGCCAGCAGCCGCTCACTTGGGGGGGGCCTGGGTTCACCCCTCCACTTT
TRBV30	NA	TRBJ2-2	NA	CAWKEGQLRTGELFF	TGTGCCTGGAAAGAAGGACAGCTTCGTACCGGGGAGCTGTTTTTT
TRBV27	NA	TRBJ2-1	NA	CASSFQGGNEQFF	TGTGCCAGCAGTTTCCAGGGGGGAAATGAGCAGTTCTTC
TRBV18	TRBD1	TRBJ2-2	NA	CASSPLDRANTGELFF	TGTGCCAGCTCACCCTTGGACAGGGCGAACACCGGGGAGCTGTTTTTT
TRBV7-8	TRBD1	TRBJ2-5	few	CASSEGQEETQYF	TGTGCCAGCAGCGAGGGACAGGAAGAGACCCAGTACTTC
TRBV18	NA	TRBJ2-2	NA	CASSPDMVRTGELFF	TGTGCCAGCTCCCCTGACATGGTACGAACCGGGGAGCTGTTTTTT
TRBV18	NA	TRBJ2-2	NA	CASSPGNTGELFF	TGTGCCAGCTCACCCGGGAACACCGGGGAGCTGTTTTTT
TRBV9	NA	TRBJ2-1	NA	CASSVGPGPQHNEQFF	TGTGCCAGCAGCGTAGGGCCCGGGCCCCAGCACAATGAGCAGTTCTTC
TRBV28	TRBD1	TRBJ1-5	NA	CASSSTGGWSNQPQHF	TGTGCCAGCAGCTCGACAGGGGGCTGGAGCAATCAGCCCCAGCATTTT
TRBV29-1	NA	TRBJ2-1	few	CSVASDHNEQFF	TGCAGCGTTGCTAGCGACCACAATGAGCAGTTCTTC
TRBV7-2	NA	TRBJ1-4	NA	CASSFRRREKLFF	TGTGCCAGCAGCTTCCGGCGCCGCGAAAAACTGTTTTTT
TRBV18	NA	TRBJ2-5	NA	CASSPRDGKKETQYF	TGTGCCAGCTCACCCCGGGACGGGAAAAAAGAGACCCAGTACTTC
TRBV2	NA	TRBJ2-7	NA	CASSGQVATYEQYF	TGTGCCAGCAGTGGACAGGTCGCCACCTACGAGCAGTACTTC
TRBV4-2	NA	TRBJ2-1	NA	CASSQGLAINEQFF	TGTGCCAGCAGCCAAGGGCTAGCGATAAATGAGCAGTTCTTC
TRBV18	NA	TRBJ1-1	NA	CASSPGSRGDTEAFF	TGTGCCAGCTCACCGGGTAGTAGGGGGGACACTGAAGCTTTCTTT
TRBV11-2	TRBD1	TRBJ1-1	NA	CASSSNPGTGGTEAFF	TGTGCCAGCAGCTCAAACCCCGGGACAGGGGGCACTGAAGCTTTCTTT
TRBV12-5	NA	TRBJ1-1	NA	CASGLSQGLLNTEAFF	TGTGCTAGTGGCCTAAGTCAGGGACTTTTGAACACTGAAGCTTTCTTT
TRBV15	NA	TRBJ1-2	NA	CATSRDRTATNYGYTF	TGTGCCACCAGCAGAGATCGAACCGCCACTAACTATGGCTACACCTTC
TRBV4-2	NA	TRBJ1-2	few	CASSLGEDGYTF	TGTGCCAGCAGCCTCGGGGAGGATGGCTACACCTTC
TRBV27	TRBD1	TRBJ1-2	NA	CASSSPGQGHYGYTF	TGTGCCAGCAGTTCACCGGGACAGGGGCACTATGGCTACACCTTC
TRBV7-9	NA	TRBJ1-1	NA	CASSLAGVDSGFMNTEAFF	TGTGCCAGCAGCTTAGCGGGGGTGGACAGTGGATTCATGAACACTGAAGCTTTCTTT
TRBV30	NA	TRBJ1-3	once	CAWSSRGNTIYF	TGTGCCTGGAGTTCTCGGGGAAACACCATATATTTT
TRBV19	NA	TRBJ1-5	NA	CASSMGQANNQPQHF	TGTGCCAGTAGTATGGGCCAGGCTAACAATCAGCCCCAGCATTTT
TRBV5-1	NA	TRBJ1-1	NA	CASSAVKNTEAFF	TGCGCCAGCAGCGCTGTTAAGAACACTGAAGCTTTCTTT
TRBV29-1	NA	TRBJ2-2	NA	CSVGTPGTGELFF	TGCAGCGTTGGGACGCCGGGCACCGGGGAGCTGTTTTTT